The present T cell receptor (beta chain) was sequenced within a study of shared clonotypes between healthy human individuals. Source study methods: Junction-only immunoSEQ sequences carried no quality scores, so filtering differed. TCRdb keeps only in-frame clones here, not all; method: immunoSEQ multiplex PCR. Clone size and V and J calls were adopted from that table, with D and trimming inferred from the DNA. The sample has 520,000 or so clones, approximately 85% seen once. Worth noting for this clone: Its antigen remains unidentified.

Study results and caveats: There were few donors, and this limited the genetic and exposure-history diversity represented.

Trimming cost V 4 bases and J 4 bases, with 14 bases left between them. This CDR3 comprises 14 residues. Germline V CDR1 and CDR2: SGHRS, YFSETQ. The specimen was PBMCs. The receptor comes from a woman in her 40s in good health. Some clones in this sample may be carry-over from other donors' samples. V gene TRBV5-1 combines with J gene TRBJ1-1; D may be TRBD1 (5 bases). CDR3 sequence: CASSLWDPTTEAFF. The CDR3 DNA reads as TGCGCCAGCAGCCTGTGGGACCCTACCACTGAAGCTTTCTTT.